A single T cell receptor beta chain is shown here with its context. This clonotype has ten or more counts. Its antigen is unknown. No per-base quality is available; no much larger clone lies one base away. This specimen comes from a study of Graves' ophthalmopathy and Graves' hyperthyroidism (dated by TCRdb to the late 2010s). In terms of the full investigation: Stable hyperthyroidism was defined as no progression to ophthalmopathy within 18 months of follow-up. The study used signatures of the TCR beta repertoire to tell Graves' ophthalmopathy apart from Graves' hyperthyroidism and to predict which patients would progress to ophthalmopathy. To explore V-J signatures that distinguish ophthalmopathy from hyperthyroidism, a discovery set of under 110 patients was enrolled, made up of 43 with ophthalmopathy and roughly 57 with stable hyperthyroidism. In about 6 hyperthyroidism patients, the T-cell repertoire of thyroid tissue was compared with the T-cell repertoire of blood. Once sampling was done, hyperthyroidism patients were given methimazole at a starting dose of 30 mg daily, while ophthalmopathy patients were given high-dose intravenous methylprednisolone. In total, 135 blood samples were TCR-sequenced: 43 ophthalmopathy, some 75 hyperthyroidism and about 17 hyperthyroidism-to-ophthalmopathy patients. An independent validation cohort comprised 18 hyperthyroidism patients and over 15 patients who later progressed from hyperthyroidism to ophthalmopathy. What the work shows at the level of the full study, not this receptor alone: The 13-signature model separated ophthalmopathy from stable hyperthyroidism with approximately 90% sensitivity and 81.08% specificity in cross-validation, and 80%/75% in the test set. Sample size was not predetermined statistically, and investigators were not blinded to group allocation. In validation, the model predicted ophthalmopathy progression with 70.59% sensitivity and 72.22% specificity; 12 predicted patients were CT-confirmed with GO in a median of roughly 6.8 months. Among expanded thyroid clonotypes with frequency above 0.001, most also showed up in blood, which suggests that blood repertoires may reflect the thyroid immune response.

The CDR3 spans 14 residues, from the cysteine through the phenylalanine. Only the CDR3 part of the read is kept: 42 bases, read in frame from the first base. The CDR1 and CDR2 encoded by the germline V gene are ENHRY and SYGVKD. Trimming takes 5 bases from V and 1 base from J, and the germline ends sit 11 bases apart. TCR beta CDR3 regions were amplified from RNA transcripts for repertoire sequencing. A first-round RT-PCR used HTBI primers with the Qiagen OneStep RT-PCR kit, followed by a second-round multiplex PCR, size selection and purification. The libraries underwent paired-end sequencing with 100 bp reads on an Illumina HiSeq2000. The study's processing was this. SOAPnuke was used for read processing, and reads with adapters, uncalled bases, a mean Phred below 15, or no exact constant-primer or identifier match were discarded. COPE v1.2.5 was used to merge high-quality paired reads. Each unique nucleotide sequence was defined as a clonotype, and clonotypes were aligned to IMGT TRB V, D and J references with MiTCR v1.1. The analysis was limited to V-J combinations with a frequency above 0.0001, which together covered 99.2% of the repertoires. A TCR clonal expansion and chaos score per V-J combination was defined as the ratio of F50 clonal expansion to chaos observed in the TCRdist matrix. Welch's t-statistics and random forest were used to reduce the features to approximately 13 V-J combinations, which were then used as input to a naive Bayes classifier. The Morisita-Horn index was used to measure how similar the thyroid and blood repertoires were. TCRdb itself trimmed the public reads at Q25 with fastp, ran MiXCR and retained productive beta chains. When rows share a CDR3 protein, they turn into one entry using the most common DNA and genes. These V and J calls originate from TCRdb's pipeline instead of the authors' own analysis. The sample table contains over a million distinct CDR3 sequences; only one count was recorded for about 38% of them. Roughly 10% of the sample belongs to the ten largest clones.

Hyperthyroidism patients were newly diagnosed, were aged 18 to 65 years, and had a disease duration under 2 months. Patients were excluded if they had other autoimmune diseases, uncontrolled infections, pregnancy or lactation. Diagnosis relied on clinical symptoms, serum thyroxine, TRAb, thyroid ultrasound and orbital computed tomography. Trizol reagent was used to extract the total RNA, and its quality was then checked on an Agilent 2100 Bioanalyzer. Sequencing was done on a sample of peripheral blood or thyroid tissue (not recorded which). The chain employs TRBV10-3 and TRBJ2-5, with TRBD2 as a weak D call on 6 bases. This clonotype was sampled from an adult man with Graves' hyperthyroidism. The CDR3 protein is CAISLSGGQETQYF. The nucleotides are TGTGCCATCAGTCTCTCCGGGGGCCAAGAGACCCAGTACTTC.